This TCR beta chain was found in a study of T cells in localized non-small cell lung cancer. Study-level results: Heterogeneity remains possible, as sequencing covered one tumor region only. Patients showing higher blood T cell density tended to see longer overall survival. T cell clonality was highest in uninvolved adjacent lung, above tumor.

CDR1 is SGDLS and CDR2 is YYNGEE in the germline V gene. This CDR3 has 16 residues. Trimming pared 4 bases from V and 0 bases from J, leaving 14 bases between. Measured with immunoSEQ multiplex PCR; TCRdb has only the in-frame clones, and not every one. The data hold roughly 2,000 clones, with 20% to 25% observed a single time. This clone was detected a few times. Its antigen is still unknown. This sequence was found in a man aged 40 to 70 with stage I squamous cell lung carcinoma. The source material was normal lung tissue next to the tumor, sampled before any cancer treatment. The J gene is TRBJ2-4, the V gene TRBV9, with D maybe TRBD2 (6 bases). CDR3 protein: CASSSQGGLAKNIQYF. CDR3 coding DNA: TGTGCCAGCAGCTCCCAGGGAGGACTAGCCAAAAACATTCAGTACTTC.